These 17 T cell receptor beta chains were sequenced from one sample in a study of Ad26.COV2.S vaccination and SARS-CoV-2 variants. Produced via immunoSEQ multiplex PCR; TCRdb's table is partial and in-frame only. The sample holds more than 150,000 clones; around nine tenths are singletons and the top ten take 4.5% to 7.5%. Here the sequenced sample was peripheral blood, taken after recovery from COVID-19. The receptors shown here come from a human donor who had recovered from COVID-19.

This clone was detected once. This chain joins TRBV29-1 and TRBJ2-3; 8 bases line up with TRBD1. Germline lookup yields CDR1 SQVTM and CDR2 ANQGSEA. The CDR3 runs to 14 residues. J gave up 5 bases and V 4 bases, and 8 bases lay outside the gene matches. CDR3 nucleotides: TGCAGCGTTGCGGTCAGGGGGCCGGGAGATACGCAGTATTTT. Its protein is CSVAVRGPGDTQYF.

V gene TRBV5-6 combines with J gene TRBJ2-2; D gene unclear. V dropped 7 bases and J dropped 4 bases, with 5 bases sitting between them. The CDR3 has 11 amino acids. Germline V gene sequence: CDR1 SGHDT, CDR2 YYEEEE. The CDR3 sequence: CASCSTGELFF. In DNA form, the CDR3 reads TGTGCCAGCTGCAGCACCGGGGAGCTGTTTTTT.

This rearrangement joins TRBV19 to TRBJ2-5; TRBD1 matches 8 bases. The CDR3 is 13 amino acids. From germline, CDR1 is LNHDA and CDR2 SQIVND (reference sequence). The J segment lost 3 bases and the V segment lost 5 bases, leaving 2 bases of the junction unmatched. The CDR3 sequence is CASSPTGEETQYF. DNA for the CDR3: TGTGCCAGTAGTCCGACAGGGGAAGAGACCCAGTACTTC. Complete variable domain (other parts from reference TRBV19 and TRBJ2-5): DGGITQSPKYLFRKEGQNVTLSCEQNLNHDAMYWYRQDPGQGLRLIYYSQIVNDFQKGDIAEGYSVSREKKESFPLTVTSAQKNPTAFYLCASSPTGEETQYFGPGTRLLVL.

CDR3 in amino acids: CASRAGTTKTEQFF. In DNA, the CDR3 is TGTGCCAGCAGGGCCGGGACTACGAAAACTGAGCAGTTCTTC. The chain combines TRBV6-1 with TRBJ2-1, with TRBD2 matching over 7 bases. The germline CDR1 and CDR2 sequences are MNHNS and SASEGT. The CDR3 extends over 14 amino acids. V trimming: 6 bases; J trimming: 9 bases; junction bases outside the gene matches: 11.

This sequence joins TRBV6-5 and TRBJ1-4, with D uncertain. Trimming cost V 6 bases and J 4 bases, with 12 bases left between them. This CDR3 contains 14 residues. From germline, CDR1 is MNHEY and CDR2 SVGAGI. Written as DNA, the CDR3 is TGTGCCAGCAGCGAGCTGTACGGTAATGAAAAACTGTTTTTT. Amino acids: CASSELYGNEKLFF.

The chain is built from TRBV19 and TRBJ1-6, with TRBD1 identical over 9 bases. Germline assignment: CDR1 LNHDA and CDR2 SQIVND (reference sequence). This CDR3 is 14 amino acids long. V dropped 5 bases and J dropped 9; count of bases not matched to a gene: 5. The DNA for the CDR3 is TGTGCCAGTAGTTCGGGACAGGGCTCTTCACCCCTCCACTTT. This sequence encodes CASSSGQGSSPLHF.

V is TRBV4-2 and J is TRBJ2-1, with D possibly called TRBD1 or TRBD2 (5 bases each). Trimming cost V 1 base and J 10 bases, with 11 bases left between them. Germline lookup yields CDR1 LGHNA and CDR2 YNFKEQ. The CDR3 runs to 13 residues. CDR3 coding DNA: TGTGCCAGCAGCCAAGTCGCCGGGGACGAGCAGTTCTTC. Translation gives CASSQVAGDEQFF.

The genes are TRBV3-1 (or the pseudogene TRBV3-2) and TRBJ1-1; D is uncertain. The CDR3 sequence is 11 residues long. Germline assignment: CDR1 LGHDT and CDR2 YNNKEL (reference sequence). Trimming cost V 1 base and J 4 bases, with 1 base left between them. The CDR3 nucleotides are TGTGCCAGCAGCCAAGCCACTGAAGCTTTCTTT. It yields the protein CASSQATEAFF.

The chain joins TRBV5-1 to TRBJ2-7; 10 bases align to TRBD1. The germline gives CDR1 SGHRS, CDR2 YFSETQ. This CDR3 region has 15 residues. With 8 bases clipped from V and 5 bases from J, the junction kept 13 bases outside the gene matches. In DNA, the CDR3 is TGCGCCAGTCAAGACAGGGACAGGGGAAGCCACGAGCAGTACTTC. This gives the protein CASQDRDRGSHEQYF.

This chain connects TRBV27 to TRBJ2-7; D might be TRBD1 (5 bases). Germline V gene data show CDR1 as MNHEY and CDR2 as SMNVEV (reference sequence). The CDR3 is made up of 13 amino acids. With 5 bases removed from V and 0 bases from J, the gap between germline ends came to 8 bases. CDR3 DNA sequence: TGTGCCAGCAGTCAGACAGTCTCCTACGAGCAGTACTTC. Translation gives CASSQTVSYEQYF.

The chain has TRBV5-4 and TRBJ2-3; 8 bases align to TRBD2. V lost 4 bases to trimming and J lost 6 bases; unmatched junction nucleotides: 10. CDR1 and CDR2 from the germline V gene are SGHNT and YYREEE (reference sequence). This CDR3 region has 15 residues. Here the CDR3 reads CASSNPGGAHDTQYF. The CDR3 region has the DNA TGTGCCAGCAGCAACCCCGGGGGGGCGCACGATACGCAGTATTTT.

The rearrangement joins TRBV3-1 (or the pseudogene TRBV3-2) to TRBJ2-7; 11 bases fit TRBD2. With V trimmed by 1 base and J by 3 bases, 2 bases remained unmatched. CDR3 size: 15 residues. Per germline, CDR1 LGHDT and CDR2 YNNKEL (reference sequence). The CDR3 sequence is CASSQGLAGSYEQYF. CDR3 DNA: TGTGCCAGCAGCCAAGGACTAGCGGGGAGCTACGAGCAGTACTTC.

The chain is built from TRBV24-1 and TRBJ2-1, with 10 bases matching TRBD2. CDR1 KGHDR and CDR2 SFDVKD come from the germline V gene. V trimming: 4 bases; J trimming: 7 bases; junction bases outside the gene matches: 6. The CDR3 runs to 15 residues. The CDR3 region is CATSDRAGGWNEQFF. The CDR3 DNA sequence: TGTGCCACCAGTGACCGAGCGGGAGGGTGGAATGAGCAGTTCTTC.

V gene TRBV4-1 combines with J gene TRBJ2-2; 9 nucleotides line up with TRBD1. The CDR3 extends over 16 amino acids. CDR1 MGHRA and CDR2 YSYEKL come from the germline V gene. Trimming removed 0 bases from V and 6 bases from J; junction bases left unmatched: 5. CDR3 bases: TGCGCCAGCAGCCAAGATCTGGGACAGGGACCCGGGGAGCTGTTTTTT. It specifies CASSQDLGQGPGELFF.

V and J are TRBV7-8 and TRBJ2-5, with 7 bases identical to TRBD2. The germline CDR1 and CDR2 sequences are SGHVS and FQNEAQ. Unmatched junction bases numbered 16, after V lost 6 bases and J lost 6 bases. The CDR3 extends over 16 amino acids. In DNA form, the CDR3 reads TGTGCCAGCAGGTCCCCGGGACTAACACCTGTGAAGACCCAGTACTTC. Translating it yields CASRSPGLTPVKTQYF.

This chain connects TRBV11-3 to TRBJ1-1; D gene unclear. Trimming took off 3 bases at V and 1 base at J, with 9 bases between the two ends. The CDR3 loop spans 14 amino acids. Germline V CDR1 and CDR2: SGHNT, YENEEA. CDR3 region: CASSLAGSNTEAFF. The CDR3 DNA reads TGTGCCAGCAGCTTGGCAGGATCGAACACTGAAGCTTTCTTT.

V gene TRBV7-2 combines with J gene TRBJ1-5; the D is unclear. This CDR3 is built from 17 residues. Trimming removed 3 bases from V and 7 bases from J, with 22 bases in between. Germline V gene sequence: CDR1 SGHTA, CDR2 FQGNSA. CDR3 amino acids: CASSLTLPREGGQPQHF. CDR3 coding DNA: TGTGCCAGCAGCTTGACCCTCCCAAGGGAGGGTGGCCAGCCCCAGCATTTT.